The TCR beta chain under discussion was sequenced for a study of cytomegalovirus exposure and HLA in healthy donors. Study-level points and caveats: Subsequent analysis revealed that first-cohort TCR clusters tended to co-occur in the approximately 120 validation repertoires. Researchers counted around 150 TCR beta chains as cytomegalovirus-associated.

Turning to this clone: Its antigen is unidentified.

The method was immunoSEQ multiplex PCR; TCRdb's version includes in-frame clones alone and lacks a portion of them. Seen here are 190,000 or so clones, 84% observed once, and the top ten hold around 15%. CDR1 and CDR2 (germline): SNHLY, FYNNEI. V lost 2 bases, J lost 8 bases, and 16 bases lay in between. CDR3 size: 15 residues. The receptor was derived from a woman younger than 45 in good health and CMV-seropositive. The rearrangement joins TRBV2 to TRBJ2-1, with D possibly matching TRBD2 (5 bases). Sequencing was performed on PBMCs. CDR3 nucleotides: TGTGCCAGCAGTGAAAGTAGCGCCCCTGGGGATGAGCAGTTCTTC. It is translated as CASSESSAPGDEQFF.